What follows describes a single TCR beta chain. What it binds is unknown. Some clones are missing from TCRdb's copy, which holds only in-frame ones; the method was immunoSEQ multiplex PCR. The table has about 150,000 clones, around 90% seen once. These data originate in a study of T cell responses to AZD1222 COVID-19 vaccine. Study conclusions and caveats: Two doses of AZD1222 preceded a rise in Spike-specific TCR breadth and depth. Repertoire sampling occurred only after the peak T cell response. Baseline testing showed seropositivity in only six AZD1222 recipients.

V dropped 8 bases and J dropped 4; count of bases not matched to a gene: 14. From germline, CDR1 is LGHNA and CDR2 YSLEER. This CDR3 comprises 16 residues. The sequence derives from an adult in good health. The chain employs TRBV4-3 and TRBJ2-7, with 10 bases that match TRBD1. Specimen: peripheral blood, collected on day 0 of AZD1222 vaccination. CDR3 residues: CASLPGKDRGLYEQYF. The DNA of the CDR3 is TGCGCCAGCCTACCCGGGAAGGACAGGGGGTTGTACGAGCAGTACTTC.